This T cell receptor (beta chain) originates from a study of monozygotic twins with inflammatory bowel disease. Comment on this clonotype: Its target is unknown.

Blood was drawn at under 3 ml per donor. Study results and caveats: Especially with disease activity, IBD patients shared fewer clonotypes with others than healthy twins did. Backing was not found for a single strong signal or clonotype associated with IBD.

CDR3 length: 14 amino acids. In germline, CDR1 is SGHAT, CDR2 FQNNGV. Every TCR library used approximately 4,000 ng of total RNA. One entry per CDR3 protein, without DNA, is what TCRdb gives after re-calling the 5' RACE reads. Recorded for this sample: approximately 400,000 distinct CDR3 sequences. The sample taken for sequencing was blood. The receptor's source is a human donor with ulcerative colitis or Crohn's disease, or a healthy co-twin of an affected twin (not recorded which). The chain is built from TRBV11-2 and TRBJ2-4; the TRBD1 assignment by TCRdb is unverifiable without DNA. CDR3 in amino acids: CASSVAGTENMQYF.